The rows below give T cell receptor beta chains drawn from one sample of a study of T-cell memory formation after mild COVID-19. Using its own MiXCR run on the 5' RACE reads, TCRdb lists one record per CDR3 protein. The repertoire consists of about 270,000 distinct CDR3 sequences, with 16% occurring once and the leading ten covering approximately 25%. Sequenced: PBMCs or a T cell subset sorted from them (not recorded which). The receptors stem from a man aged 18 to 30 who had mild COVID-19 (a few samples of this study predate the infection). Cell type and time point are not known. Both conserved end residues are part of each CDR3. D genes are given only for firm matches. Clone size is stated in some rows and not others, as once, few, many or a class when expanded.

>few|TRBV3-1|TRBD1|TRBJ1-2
TGTGCCAGCGAGTCCGGGACAGGCTATTTTCGGGGCTACACCTTC
CASESGTGYFRGYTF
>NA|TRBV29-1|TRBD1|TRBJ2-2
TGCAGCGTTCGTGGACAGGGGCCGTTCTCCGGGGAGCTGTTTTTT
CSVRGQGPFSGELFF
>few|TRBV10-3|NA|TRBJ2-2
TGTGCCATCAGTGTTAGGCAGTCGAACACCGGGGAGCTGTTTTTT
CAISVRQSNTGELFF
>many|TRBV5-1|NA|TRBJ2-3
TGCGCCAGCAGGGAAGTGGATACGCAGTATTTT
CASREVDTQYF
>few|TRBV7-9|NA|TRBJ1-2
TGTGCCAGCAGCTTAGAGGCCTTTGGCTACACCTTC
CASSLEAFGYTF
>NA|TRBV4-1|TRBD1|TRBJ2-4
TGCGCCAGCAGCCAGCGGACAGGGGGGGACATTCAGTACTTC
CASSQRTGGDIQYF
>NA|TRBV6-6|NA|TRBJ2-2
TGTGCCAGCAGTTCGTACGACACGAACGCCGGGGAGCTGTTTTTT
CASSSYDTNAGELFF
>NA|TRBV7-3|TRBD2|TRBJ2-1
TGTGCCAGCAGTACCAGCGGGGAGGTCAATGAGCAGTTCTTC
CASSTSGEVNEQFF
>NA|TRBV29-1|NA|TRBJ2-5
TGCAGCGTTTTCTCAGAGACCCAGTACTTC
CSVFSETQYF
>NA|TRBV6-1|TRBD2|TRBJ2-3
TGTGCCAGCAGTGAATCTGTGCGGGGGGGCTGGATCGATACGCAGTATTTT
CASSESVRGGWIDTQYF
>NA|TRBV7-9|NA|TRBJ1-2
TGTGCCAGCAGCCCCTCGCAGGCCCTCACTTTCTATGGCTACACCTTC
CASSPSQALTFYGYTF
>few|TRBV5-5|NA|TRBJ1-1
TGTGCCAGCAGCTTGGCGAGATACACTGAAGCTTTCTTT
CASSLARYTEAFF
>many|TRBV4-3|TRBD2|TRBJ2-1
TGCGCCAGCAGCCAACTTAACGGGGGGAATGAGCAGTTCTTC
CASSQLNGGNEQFF
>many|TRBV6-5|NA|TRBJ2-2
TGTGCCAGCCGTGCGGGCGGGGAGCTGTTTTTT
CASRAGGELFF
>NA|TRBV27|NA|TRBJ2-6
TGTGCCAGCAGTTCCCGCCCACAGGGTCCGTCTGGGGCCAACGTCCTGACTTTC
CASSSRPQGPSGANVLTF
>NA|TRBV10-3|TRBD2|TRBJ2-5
TGTGCCATCAGTGAGTCGACTAGCGGGGGGACCCAGTACTTC
CAISESTSGGTQYF
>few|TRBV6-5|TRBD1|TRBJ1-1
TGTGCCAGCAGGCCCGGGACAGGGAGAGGGAACACTGAAGCTTTCTTT
CASRPGTGRGNTEAFF
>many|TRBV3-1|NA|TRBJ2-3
TGTGCCAGCAGCCAAGCCAGCGGTAGCACAGATACGCAGTATTTT
CASSQASGSTDTQYF
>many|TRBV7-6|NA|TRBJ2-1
TGTGCCAGCAGCCCAGGGGCAAGCAGTTCTGAGCAGTTCTTC
CASSPGASSSEQFF
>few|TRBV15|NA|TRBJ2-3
TGTGCCACCAGCGGCAGGATTGACATGTATACGCAGTATTTT
CATSGRIDMYTQYF
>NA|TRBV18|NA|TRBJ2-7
TGTGCCAGCTCAGTACAGGGCGCCTACGAGCAGTACTTC
CASSVQGAYEQYF
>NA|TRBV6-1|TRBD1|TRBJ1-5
TGTGCCAGCAGTGATCCAGGACAGGGAAAAAATCAGCCCCAGCATTTT
CASSDPGQGKNQPQHF
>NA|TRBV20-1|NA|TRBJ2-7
TGCAGTGCTAACGACCTCTACTACGAGCAGTACTTC
CSANDLYYEQYF
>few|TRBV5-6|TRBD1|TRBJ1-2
TGTGCCAGCAGCTCTTGGACAGGAGACTACACCTTC
CASSSWTGDYTF
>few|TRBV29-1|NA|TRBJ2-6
TGCAGCGTCTCCGACGGGGTCTCTGGGGCCAACGTCCTGACTTTC
CSVSDGVSGANVLTF
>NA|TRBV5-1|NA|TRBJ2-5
TGCGCCAGCAGCTTGGTTGGCCGGTACCAAGAGACCCAGTACTTC
CASSLVGRYQETQYF
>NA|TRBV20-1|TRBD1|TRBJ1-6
TGCAGTGCTAGAGATTCTTCACAGGGGGCCTCTTTTTCACCCCTCCACTTT
CSARDSSQGASFSPLHF